This entry lists 16 T cell receptor beta chains sequenced from one sample in a study of blood T cell repertoires in COVID-19. Method: immunoSEQ multiplex PCR; TCRdb's copy keeps in-frame clones and lacks some. The sample shows around 100,000 clones, almost 80% of them seen only once. Sequencing input: peripheral blood. The source of these receptors is a woman in her seventies with acute or convalescent COVID-19.

As DNA, the CDR3 is TGTGCCAGCAGCTGGGGGCTGGGGCCGGAAGAGACCCAGTACTTC. This sequence encodes CASSWGLGPEETQYF. The chain couples TRBV7-3 to TRBJ2-5, with a possible D match to TRBD1 (6 bases). Germline values: CDR1 SGHTA, CDR2 FQGTGA. The V end lost 4 bases, the J end lost 3 bases, and 15 bases lay between the germline ends. This CDR3 comprises 15 residues.

This chain's CDR3 is CASSLTPGEGDTQYF. In DNA, the CDR3 is TGTGCCAGCAGCTTAACACCCGGGGAAGGGGATACGCAGTATTTT. The chain has TRBV7-3 and TRBJ2-3, with a weak D call TRBD2 (5 bases). Deletions cut 0 bases from V and 6 bases from J, with 13 bases between. This CDR3 spans 15 amino acids. Germline CDR1 is SGHTA and CDR2 is FQGTGA.

The J gene is TRBJ1-3, the V gene TRBV7-2, with D maybe TRBD1 (6 bases). The CDR3 sequence is 15 residues long. The ends were cut back, 6 bases at V and 1 base at J, with 13 bases in the middle. The germline CDR1 and CDR2 sequences are SGHTA and FQGNSA. The CDR3 region is CASRAGASSGNTIYF. The CDR3 DNA is TGTGCCAGCAGAGCAGGGGCCTCTTCTGGAAACACCATATATTTT.

This clone was observed a single time. The genes are TRBV20-1 and TRBJ2-3, with D perhaps matching TRBD1 (6 bases). This CDR3 spans 17 amino acids. V lost 3 bases and J lost 0, with 19 bases in between. The V gene's germline CDR1 is DFQATT and CDR2 SNEGSKA (reference sequence). The CDR3 nucleotides read TGCAGTGCTAGTGGTGTGGGGGCCCAACCTAGCACAGATACGCAGTATTTT. As protein: CSASGVGAQPSTDTQYF.

This chain connects TRBV6-5 to TRBJ1-1; 9 bases align to TRBD1. The CDR3 has 16 residues. V trimming: 1 base; J trimming: 6 bases; junction bases outside the gene matches: 9. CDR1 MNHEY and CDR2 SVGAGI come from the germline V gene. CDR3: CASSYWTGDRVAEAFF. DNA for the CDR3: TGTGCCAGCAGTTACTGGACAGGGGATAGGGTCGCTGAAGCTTTCTTT.

V and J are TRBV6-5 and TRBJ1-4, with D perhaps matching TRBD1 (5 bases). The V gene lost 2 bases and the J gene lost 3 bases, with 10 bases spanning the gap. The V gene's germline CDR1 is MNHEY and CDR2 SVGAGI. This CDR3 contains 15 residues. CDR3: CASSYQGSPNEKLFF. CDR3 bases: TGTGCCAGCAGTTACCAGGGCAGCCCTAATGAAAAACTGTTTTTT.

The chain joins TRBV9 to TRBJ2-7; unclear D gene. Trimming left V 4 bases short and J 3 bases short, with 14 bases between. Germline V gives CDR1 SGDLS, CDR2 YYNGEE. This CDR3 spans 14 amino acids. The CDR3 DNA follows: TGTGCCAGCAGCCAAGACGGGTATGACTACGAGCAGTACTTC. This sequence encodes CASSQDGYDYEQYF.

This chain connects TRBV6-5 to TRBJ2-7, with D possibly TRBD2 on 6 matching bases. The germline V gene has CDR1 MNHEY and CDR2 SVGAGI. The CDR3 runs to 14 residues. Trimming took 8 bases from V and 2 from J, leaving 16 bases between them. CDR3: CASAKAGLAYEQYV. The CDR3 region has the DNA TGTGCCAGCGCAAAGGCGGGGCTAGCCTACGAGCAGTACGTC.

The gene calls are TRBV6-5 and TRBJ1-2; D ambiguous. The CDR3 is made up of 13 amino acids. Germline values: CDR1 MNHEY, CDR2 SVGAGI. V was clipped by 0 bases and J by 5 bases, with 7 bases between them. The CDR3 region has the DNA TGTGCCAGCAGTTACTCGAGCCCTTATGGCTACACCTTC. It codes for CASSYSSPYGYTF.

The chain links TRBV3-1 (or the pseudogene TRBV3-2) to TRBJ2-3, with D tentatively TRBD2 (6 bases). The germline V gene encodes CDR1 LGHDT and CDR2 YNNKEL (reference sequence). The ends were cut back, 7 bases at V and 4 bases at J, with 15 bases in the middle. The CDR3 spans 14 residues. In DNA form, the CDR3 reads TGTGCCAGCAACGCGGGGTCCAGCGCAGATACGCAGTATTTT. It translates to CASNAGSSADTQYF.

The chain combines TRBV5-1 with TRBJ2-1; 13 bases align to TRBD2. Trimming removed 3 bases from V and 1 base from J; junction bases left unmatched: 1. The length of the CDR3 is 16 residues. From germline, CDR1 is SGHRS and CDR2 YFSETQ. CDR3: CASSWTSGGSYNEQFF. The CDR3 DNA reads TGCGCCAGCAGCTGGACTAGCGGGGGATCCTACAATGAGCAGTTCTTC.

V and J are TRBV7-2 and TRBJ2-5, with TRBD2 as a possible D gene (6 bases). The germline V gene has CDR1 SGHTA and CDR2 FQGNSA. V lost 5 bases to trimming and J lost 3 bases, with 16 bases between them. There are 15 residues in the CDR3. The CDR3 DNA sequence: TGTGCCAGCAGCCCATCCTACGGGACTGAAGAGACCCAGTACTTC. Translated, it gives CASSPSYGTEETQYF.

The chain uses TRBV7-6 and TRBJ2-1; 7 positions agree with TRBD2. J gave up 4 bases and V 0 bases, and 6 bases lay outside the gene matches. The CDR3 spans 16 residues. CDR1 and CDR2 (germline): SGHVS, FNYEAQ. The DNA of the CDR3 is TGTGCCAGCAGCTTAGCCTTTCGGGGGGTATACAATGAGCAGTTCTTC. Amino acids: CASSLAFRGVYNEQFF.

This clone has more than one count but fewer than ten. The V gene is TRBV2, the J gene TRBJ1-1; D unclear. The CDR3 sequence is 11 residues long. The germline gives CDR1 SNHLY, CDR2 FYNNEI. The ends were cut back, 6 bases at V and 4 bases at J, with 6 bases in the middle. The CDR3 here is CASRVSTEAFF. CDR3 in DNA: TGTGCCAGCAGGGTCAGCACTGAAGCTTTCTTT.

The V call is TRBV7-2, the J call TRBJ2-3; D gene unclear. Germline V gives CDR1 SGHTA, CDR2 FQGNSA. Trimming stripped 11 bases from V and 2 bases from J, with 14 bases between. The CDR3 covers 13 residues. Written as DNA, the CDR3 is TGTGCCTCTCGAAGCCGAAACACAGATACGCAGTATTTT. Its translation: CASRSRNTDTQYF. Full variable domain (remainder filled in from reference TRBV7-2 and TRBJ2-3): GAGVSQSPSNKVTEKGKDVELRCDPISGHTALYWYRQSLGQGLEFLIYFQGNSAPDKSGLPSDRFSAERTGGSVSTLTIQRTQQEDSAVYLCASRSRNTDTQYFGPGTRLTVL.

This clone was seen only once. This chain connects TRBV6-5 to TRBJ1-5, with D perhaps matching TRBD1 (6 bases). The length of the CDR3 is 14 residues. The germline V gene encodes CDR1 MNHEY and CDR2 SVGAGI. The ends were cut back, 8 bases at V and 1 base at J, with 12 bases in the middle. The CDR3 reads CASLLGQSNQPQHF. CDR3 coding DNA: TGTGCCAGCTTACTCGGACAGAGCAATCAGCCCCAGCATTTT.